This TCR beta chain was identified during a study of blood T cells in healthy people across ages. Details on this clonotype: Its antigen is currently unknown.

General study points: It was held that the diversity estimates obtained from one million T cells were underestimates. Observed TCR beta diversity per million T cells went down as age went up. This fall followed a roughly linear course with age.

From germline, CDR1 is SGHRS and CDR2 YFSETQ. CDR3 length: 12 amino acids. V lost 8 bases and J 7 bases, leaving 13 bases between the germline ends. In terms of origin and age, donors were healthy Caucasian individuals from Russia aged about 6 to 90. A J-beta primer mix and a sample-barcoded 5' primer were used in a second PCR of roughly 6 to 11 cycles. No fewer than 2.5 million CDR3-containing paired-end reads came from each sample. A single record per CDR3 protein comes from TCRdb applying MiXCR to the 5' RACE reads. The sample carries some 1,800,000 distinct CDR3 sequences, more than 35% recorded once.

The sequence derives from a human donor in good health. Sequenced material: blood. The rearrangement joins TRBV5-1 to TRBJ2-1; D unresolved. The CDR3 sequence is CASSTDANEQFF. The DNA of the CDR3 is TGCGCCAGTAGCACGGATGCTAATGAGCAGTTCTTC.